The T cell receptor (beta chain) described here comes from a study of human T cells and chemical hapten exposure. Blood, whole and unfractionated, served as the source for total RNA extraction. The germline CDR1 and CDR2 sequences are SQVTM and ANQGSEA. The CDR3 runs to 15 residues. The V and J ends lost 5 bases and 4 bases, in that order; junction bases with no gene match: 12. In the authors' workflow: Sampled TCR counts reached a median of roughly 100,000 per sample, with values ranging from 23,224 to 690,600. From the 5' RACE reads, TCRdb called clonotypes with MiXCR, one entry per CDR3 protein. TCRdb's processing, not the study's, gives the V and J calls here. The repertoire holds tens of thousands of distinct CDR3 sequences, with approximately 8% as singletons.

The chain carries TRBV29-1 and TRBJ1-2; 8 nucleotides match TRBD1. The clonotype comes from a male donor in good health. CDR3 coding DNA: TGCAGCGTTCACGACAGGGGAGAAGGGGCCTATGGCTACACCTTC. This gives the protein CSVHDRGEGAYGYTF.